The T cell receptor (beta chain) under discussion was sequenced for a study of cytomegalovirus exposure and HLA in healthy donors. General study findings and limits: TCR beta sequences reportedly predicted most subjects' HLA-A and HLA-B alleles accurately. In a later analysis, compared with equally common non-associated chains, HLA-associated beta chains were more expanded. Most TCR sequences were seen very rarely across donors, but some public TCRs occurred in many.

13 Jbeta primers and 60 Vbeta primers were used for the PCR. Using immunoSEQ multiplex PCR, the repertoire was profiled, and TCRdb retains in-frame clones only, with some absent. The sample lists some 90,000 clones, approximately 71% occurring once. With regard to this clone: Its antigen is as yet unknown.

J gave up 1 base and V 1 base, and 6 bases lay outside the gene matches. Per germline, CDR1 SGHRS and CDR2 YFSETQ. CDR3 length: 16 amino acids. Although they were nominally healthy when sampled, donors likely had unrecorded immune exposures. The sample comprised PBMCs. The receptor was derived from a man between 50 and 59 years old in good health and CMV-seronegative. The chain couples TRBV5-1 to TRBJ2-7; 9 bases align to TRBD2. This CDR3 is CASSLLLAGSSYEQYF. CDR3 nucleotide sequence: TGCGCCAGCAGCTTGCTCCTAGCGGGGTCTTCCTACGAGCAGTACTTC.